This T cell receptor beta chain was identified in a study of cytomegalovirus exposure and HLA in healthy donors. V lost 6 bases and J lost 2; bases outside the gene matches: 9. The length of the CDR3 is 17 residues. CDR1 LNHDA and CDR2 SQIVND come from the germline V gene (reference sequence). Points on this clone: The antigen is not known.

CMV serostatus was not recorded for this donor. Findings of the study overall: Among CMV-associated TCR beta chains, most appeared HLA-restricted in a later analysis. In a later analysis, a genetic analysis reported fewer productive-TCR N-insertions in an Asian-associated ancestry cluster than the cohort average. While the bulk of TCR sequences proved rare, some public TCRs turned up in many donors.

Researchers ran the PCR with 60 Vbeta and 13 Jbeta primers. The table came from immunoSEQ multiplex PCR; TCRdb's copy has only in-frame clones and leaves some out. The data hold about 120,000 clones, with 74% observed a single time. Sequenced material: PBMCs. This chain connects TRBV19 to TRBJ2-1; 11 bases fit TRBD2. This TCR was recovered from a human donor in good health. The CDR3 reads CASSELAGVGAYNEQFF. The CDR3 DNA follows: TGTGCCAGTAGCGAACTAGCGGGAGTAGGGGCCTACAATGAGCAGTTCTTC.